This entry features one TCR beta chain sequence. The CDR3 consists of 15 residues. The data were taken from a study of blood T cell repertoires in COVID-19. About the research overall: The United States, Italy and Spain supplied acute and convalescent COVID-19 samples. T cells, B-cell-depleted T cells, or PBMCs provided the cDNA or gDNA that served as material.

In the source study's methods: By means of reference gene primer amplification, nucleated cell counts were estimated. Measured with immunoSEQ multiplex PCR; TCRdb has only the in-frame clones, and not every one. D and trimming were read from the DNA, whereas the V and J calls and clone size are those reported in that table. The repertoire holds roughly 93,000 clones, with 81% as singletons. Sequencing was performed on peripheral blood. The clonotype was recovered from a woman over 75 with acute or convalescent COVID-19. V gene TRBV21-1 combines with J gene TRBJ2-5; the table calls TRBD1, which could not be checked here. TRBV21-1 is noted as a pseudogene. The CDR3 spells CASRLRLTGSQTQYF. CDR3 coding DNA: TGTGCCAGCCGCTTACGCTTAACAGGGTCGCAGACCCAGTACTTC.